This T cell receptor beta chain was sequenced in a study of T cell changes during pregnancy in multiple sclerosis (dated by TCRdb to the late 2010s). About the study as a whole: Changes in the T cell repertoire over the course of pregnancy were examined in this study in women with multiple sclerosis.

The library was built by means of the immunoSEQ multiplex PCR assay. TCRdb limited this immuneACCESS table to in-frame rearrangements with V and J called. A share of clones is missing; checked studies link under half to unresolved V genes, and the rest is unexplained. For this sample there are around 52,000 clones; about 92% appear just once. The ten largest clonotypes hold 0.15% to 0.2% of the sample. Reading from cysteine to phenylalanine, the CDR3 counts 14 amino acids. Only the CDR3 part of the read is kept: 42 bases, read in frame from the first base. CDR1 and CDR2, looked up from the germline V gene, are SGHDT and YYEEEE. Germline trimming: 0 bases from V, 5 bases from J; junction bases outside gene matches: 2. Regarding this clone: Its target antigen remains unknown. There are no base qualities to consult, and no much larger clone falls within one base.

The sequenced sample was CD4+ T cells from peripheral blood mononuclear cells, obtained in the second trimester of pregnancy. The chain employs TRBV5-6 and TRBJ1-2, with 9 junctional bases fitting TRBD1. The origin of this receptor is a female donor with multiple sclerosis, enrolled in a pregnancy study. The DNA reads TGTGCCAGCAGCTTGGGGACAGGGGTTTATGGCTACACCTTC. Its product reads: CASSLGTGVYGYTF.